This T cell receptor beta chain stems from a study of CD8+ T cells in alopecia areata. Findings of the study overall: Researchers reported that TCR sharing among patients proved less clear than in mice, possibly HLA-linked.

Germline values: CDR1 ENHRY, CDR2 SYGVKD. The CDR3 contains 13 residues. V lost 3 bases to trimming and J lost 1 base, with 6 bases between them. Details on this clone: Its antigen is still unknown.

Extracted RNA was reverse transcribed, and the resulting cDNA served as sequencing template. The protocol was immunoSEQ multiplex PCR, while the TCRdb copy is restricted to in-frame clones and leaves out a portion. The sample carries fewer than 200,000 clones, approximately 56% recorded once. Source: CD4+ T cells sorted from blood, taken at week 0. The rearrangement links TRBV10-3 to TRBJ1-1, with D unclear. This clonotype was obtained from a human donor with alopecia areata. DNA of the CDR3: TGTGCCATCAGTGAAGACCCGAACACTGAAGCTTTCTTT. This gives the protein CAISEDPNTEAFF.